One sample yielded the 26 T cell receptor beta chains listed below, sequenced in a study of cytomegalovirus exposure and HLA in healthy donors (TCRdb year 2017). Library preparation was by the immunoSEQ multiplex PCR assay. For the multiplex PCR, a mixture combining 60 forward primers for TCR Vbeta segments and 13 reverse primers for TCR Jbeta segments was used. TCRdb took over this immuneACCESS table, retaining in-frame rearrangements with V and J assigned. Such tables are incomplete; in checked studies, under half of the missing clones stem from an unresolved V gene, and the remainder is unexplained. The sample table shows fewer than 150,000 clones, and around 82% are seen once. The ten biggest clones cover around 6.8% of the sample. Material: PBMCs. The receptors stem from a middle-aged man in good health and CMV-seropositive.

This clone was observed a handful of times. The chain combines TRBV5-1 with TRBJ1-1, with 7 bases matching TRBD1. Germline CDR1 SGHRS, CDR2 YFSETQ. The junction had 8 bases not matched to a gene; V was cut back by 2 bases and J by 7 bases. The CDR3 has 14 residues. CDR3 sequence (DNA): TGCGCCAGCAGCTTAGGACAGGTCCGTGGTGAAGCTTTCTTT. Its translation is CASSLGQVRGEAFF.

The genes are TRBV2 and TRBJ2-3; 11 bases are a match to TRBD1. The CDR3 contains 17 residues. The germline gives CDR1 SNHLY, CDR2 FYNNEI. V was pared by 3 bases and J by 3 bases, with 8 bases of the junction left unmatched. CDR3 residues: CASSDQLGQGATDTQYF. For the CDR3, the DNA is TGTGCCAGCAGTGACCAACTCGGACAGGGGGCAACAGATACGCAGTATTTT.

Here the CDR3 DNA reads TGTGCCAGCAGACAAGGACAGAACTATGGCTACACCTTC. Protein product: CASRQGQNYGYTF. The J gene is TRBJ1-2, the V gene TRBV7-9, with D perhaps matching TRBD1 (6 bases). Trimming removed 6 bases at V and 2 bases at J, with 10 bases between. This CDR3 comprises 13 residues. The germline CDR1 and CDR2 sequences are SEHNR and FQNEAQ (reference sequence).

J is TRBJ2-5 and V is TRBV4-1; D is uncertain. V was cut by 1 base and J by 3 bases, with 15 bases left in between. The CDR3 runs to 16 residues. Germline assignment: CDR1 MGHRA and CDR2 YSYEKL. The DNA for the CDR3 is TGCGCCAGCAGCCAAGTTTGGGCAGGAACCGAAGAGACCCAGTACTTC. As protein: CASSQVWAGTEETQYF.

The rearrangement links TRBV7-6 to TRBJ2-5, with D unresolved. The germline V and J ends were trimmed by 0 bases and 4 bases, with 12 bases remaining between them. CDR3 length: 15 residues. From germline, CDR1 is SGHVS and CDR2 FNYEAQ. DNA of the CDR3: TGTGCCAGCAGCTTAGCACTTGCTGTTCGAGAGACCCAGTACTTC. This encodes CASSLALAVRETQYF.

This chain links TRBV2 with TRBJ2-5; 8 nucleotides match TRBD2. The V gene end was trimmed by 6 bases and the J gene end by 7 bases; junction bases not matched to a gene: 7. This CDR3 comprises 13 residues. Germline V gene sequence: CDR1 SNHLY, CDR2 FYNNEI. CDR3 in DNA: TGTGCCAGCAGACCTGGACTAGCAGTGACCCAGTACTTC. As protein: CASRPGLAVTQYF.

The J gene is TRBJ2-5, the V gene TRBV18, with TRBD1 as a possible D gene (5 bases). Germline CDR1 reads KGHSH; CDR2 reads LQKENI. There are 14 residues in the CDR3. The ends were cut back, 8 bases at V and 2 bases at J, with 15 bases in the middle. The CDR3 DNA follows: TGTGCCAGCCAGCTAGGGGTCGGGCAAGAGACCCAGTACTTC. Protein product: CASQLGVGQETQYF.

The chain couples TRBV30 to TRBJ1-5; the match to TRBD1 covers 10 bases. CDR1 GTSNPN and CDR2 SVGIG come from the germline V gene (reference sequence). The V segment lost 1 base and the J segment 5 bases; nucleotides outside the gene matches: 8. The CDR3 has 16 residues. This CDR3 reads CAWSAYLGTGDQPQHF. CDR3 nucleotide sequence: TGTGCCTGGAGTGCCTACCTGGGGACAGGGGATCAGCCCCAGCATTTT.

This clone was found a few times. The DNA for the CDR3 is TGTGCCAGCAGTACTGGGCACGGGGGTAACTATGGCTACACCTTC. Amino acid sequence: CASSTGHGGNYGYTF. The rearrangement uses TRBV6-4 and TRBJ1-2; D perhaps matches TRBD1 (5 bases). The CDR3 has 15 amino acids. V lost 5 bases to trimming and J lost 1 base, with 14 bases between them. In germline, CDR1 is MRHNA, CDR2 SNTAGT.

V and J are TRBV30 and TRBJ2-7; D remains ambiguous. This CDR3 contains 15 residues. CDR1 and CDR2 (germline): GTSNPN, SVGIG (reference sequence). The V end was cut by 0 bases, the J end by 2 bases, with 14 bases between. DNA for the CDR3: TGTGCCTGGAGTGTACGAGGATTTAATGCCTACGAGCAGTACTTC. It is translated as CAWSVRGFNAYEQYF.

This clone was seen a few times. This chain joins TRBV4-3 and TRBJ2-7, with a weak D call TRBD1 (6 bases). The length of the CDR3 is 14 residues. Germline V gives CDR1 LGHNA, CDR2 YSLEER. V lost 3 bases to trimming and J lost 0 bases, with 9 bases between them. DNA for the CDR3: TGCGCCAGCAGCCATACGACAGGCTCCTACGAGCAGTACTTC. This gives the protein CASSHTTGSYEQYF.

The CDR3: CASSQGLGRRSYGYTF. The CDR3 DNA sequence: TGTGCCAGCAGCCAAGGACTAGGACGCCGAAGCTATGGCTACACCTTC. The J gene is TRBJ1-2, the V gene TRBV14; D is undetermined. Germline CDR1 SGHDN, CDR2 FVKESK. This CDR3 is 16 amino acids long. Trimming pared 1 base from V and 4 bases from J, leaving 16 bases between.

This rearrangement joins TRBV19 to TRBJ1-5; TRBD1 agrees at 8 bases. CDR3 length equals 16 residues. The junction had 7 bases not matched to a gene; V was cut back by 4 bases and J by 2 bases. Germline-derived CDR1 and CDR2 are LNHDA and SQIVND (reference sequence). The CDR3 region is CASSRMTGEGNQPQHF. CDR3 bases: TGTGCCAGTAGTAGGATGACAGGGGAGGGCAATCAGCCCCAGCATTTT.

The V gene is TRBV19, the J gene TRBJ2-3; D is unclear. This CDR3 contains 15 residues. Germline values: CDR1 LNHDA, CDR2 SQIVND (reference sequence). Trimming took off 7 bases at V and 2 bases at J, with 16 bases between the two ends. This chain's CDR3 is CASTQRVNPTDTQYF. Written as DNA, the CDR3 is TGTGCCAGTACGCAGCGTGTAAACCCCACAGATACGCAGTATTTT.

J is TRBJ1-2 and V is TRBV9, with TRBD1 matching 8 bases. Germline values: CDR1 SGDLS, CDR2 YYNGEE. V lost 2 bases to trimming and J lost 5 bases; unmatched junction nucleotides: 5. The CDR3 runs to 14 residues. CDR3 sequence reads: CASSVQQGGYGYTF. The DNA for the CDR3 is TGTGCCAGCAGCGTTCAACAGGGGGGATATGGCTACACCTTC.

Written as DNA, the CDR3 is TGTGCCAGCAGCTTAGCGGCTAGCGGGAACTCCTACGAGCAGTACTTC. It is translated as CASSLAASGNSYEQYF. The chain combines TRBV7-2 with TRBJ2-7; 9 nucleotides align to TRBD2. The junction had 3 bases not matched to a gene; V was cut back by 0 bases and J by 0 bases. CDR1 is SGHTA, CDR2 FQGNSA, per germline. The CDR3 extends over 16 amino acids. The whole variable domain, remainder taken from reference TRBV7-2 and TRBJ2-7, is GAGVSQSPSNKVTEKGKDVELRCDPISGHTALYWYRQSLGQGLEFLIYFQGNSAPDKSGLPSDRFSAERTGGSVSTLTIQRTQQEDSAVYLCASSLAASGNSYEQYFGPGTRLTVT.

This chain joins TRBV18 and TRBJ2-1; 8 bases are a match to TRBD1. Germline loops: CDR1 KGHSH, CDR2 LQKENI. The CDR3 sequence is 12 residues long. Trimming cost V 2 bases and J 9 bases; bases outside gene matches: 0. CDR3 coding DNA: TGTGCCAGCTCACCAACAGGGGGTGAGCAGTTCTTC. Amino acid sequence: CASSPTGGEQFF.

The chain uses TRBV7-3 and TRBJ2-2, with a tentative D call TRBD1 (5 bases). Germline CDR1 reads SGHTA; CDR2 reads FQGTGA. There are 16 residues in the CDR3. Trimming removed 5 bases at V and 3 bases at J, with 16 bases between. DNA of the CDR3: TGTGCCAGCAGCCCAAAGGTAGGGGATCACACCGGGGAGCTGTTTTTT. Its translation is CASSPKVGDHTGELFF. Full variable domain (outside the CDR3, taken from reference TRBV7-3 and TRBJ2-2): GAGVSQTPSNKVTEKGKYVELRCDPISGHTALYWYRQSLGQGPEFLIYFQGTGAADDSGLPNDRFFAVRPEGSVSTLKIQRTERGDSAVYLCASSPKVGDHTGELFFGEGSRLTVL.

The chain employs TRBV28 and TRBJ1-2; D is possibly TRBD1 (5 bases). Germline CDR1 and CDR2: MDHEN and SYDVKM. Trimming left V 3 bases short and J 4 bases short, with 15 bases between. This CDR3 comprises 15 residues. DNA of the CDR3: TGTGCCAGCAGTTTCCCCCAGGGTAGAGGCTATGGCTACACCTTC. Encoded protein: CASSFPQGRGYGYTF.

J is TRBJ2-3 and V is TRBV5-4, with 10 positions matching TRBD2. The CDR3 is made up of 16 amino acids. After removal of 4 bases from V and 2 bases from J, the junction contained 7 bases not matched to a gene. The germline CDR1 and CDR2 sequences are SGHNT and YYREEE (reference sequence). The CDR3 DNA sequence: TGTGCCAGCAGCCCTGGACTAGCGGTTAACACAGATACGCAGTATTTT. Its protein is CASSPGLAVNTDTQYF.

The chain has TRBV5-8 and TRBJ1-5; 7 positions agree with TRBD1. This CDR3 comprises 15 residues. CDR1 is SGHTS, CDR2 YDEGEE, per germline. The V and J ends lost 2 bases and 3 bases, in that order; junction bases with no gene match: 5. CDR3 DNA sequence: TGTGCCAGCAGCTTCCAGGGGGGTAACAATCAGCCCCAGCATTTT. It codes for CASSFQGGNNQPQHF.

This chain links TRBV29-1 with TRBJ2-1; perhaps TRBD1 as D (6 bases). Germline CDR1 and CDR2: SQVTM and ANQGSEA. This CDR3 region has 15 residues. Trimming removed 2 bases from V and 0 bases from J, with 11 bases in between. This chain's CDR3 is CSVEWWDNSYNEQFF. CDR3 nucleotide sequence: TGCAGCGTTGAATGGTGGGACAACTCCTACAATGAGCAGTTCTTC.

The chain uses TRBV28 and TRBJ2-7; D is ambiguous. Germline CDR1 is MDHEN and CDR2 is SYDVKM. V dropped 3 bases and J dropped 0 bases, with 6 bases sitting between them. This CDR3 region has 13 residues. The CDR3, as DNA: TGTGCCAGCAGTTTTGACAACTCCTACGAGCAGTACTTC. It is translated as CASSFDNSYEQYF.

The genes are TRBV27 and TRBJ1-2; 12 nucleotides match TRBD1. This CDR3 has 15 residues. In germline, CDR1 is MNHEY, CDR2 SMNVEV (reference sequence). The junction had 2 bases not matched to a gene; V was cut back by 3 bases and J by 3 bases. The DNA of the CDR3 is TGTGCCAGCAGTTTCGGGACAGGGGGCTACTATGGCTACACCTTC. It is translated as CASSFGTGGYYGYTF.

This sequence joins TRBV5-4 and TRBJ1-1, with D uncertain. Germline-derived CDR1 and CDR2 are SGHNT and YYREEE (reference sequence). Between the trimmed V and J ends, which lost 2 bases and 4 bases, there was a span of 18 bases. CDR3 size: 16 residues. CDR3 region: CASSFLQTSRSTEAFF. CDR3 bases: TGTGCCAGCAGCTTCCTCCAAACTTCGCGGAGCACTGAAGCTTTCTTT.

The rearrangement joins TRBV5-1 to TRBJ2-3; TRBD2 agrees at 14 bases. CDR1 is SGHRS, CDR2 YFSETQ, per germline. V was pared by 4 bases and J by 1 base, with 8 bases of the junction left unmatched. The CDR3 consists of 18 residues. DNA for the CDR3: TGCGCCAGCAGCCCCGGACTAGCGGGGGGAGAGGGCACAGATACGCAGTATTTT. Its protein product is CASSPGLAGGEGTDTQYF.